This T cell receptor beta chain was documented in a study of PD-1 blockade in classical Hodgkin lymphoma. The study, taken as a whole, reports: TCR diversity rose significantly by C4D1 in CD4+ but not CD8+ cells.

This clone was seen a handful of times. Its antigen is currently unknown. Assay used: immunoSEQ multiplex PCR; TCRdb lists only in-frame clones, some missing. Among approximately 13,000 clones listed, less than 90% were seen once. The patients all showed relapse after autologous stem cell transplantation, while their brentuximab vedotin exposure varied. The CDR3 is made up of 13 amino acids. Trimming shortened V by 0 bases and J by 7 bases, and 9 bases separated the two germline ends. Germline V CDR1 and CDR2: LNHNV, YYDKDF (reference sequence). The chain recombines TRBV15 with TRBJ1-1; D remains unclear. The sample here was peripheral blood mononuclear cells (PBMCs), taken at baseline. The TCR was taken from a human donor with classical Hodgkin lymphoma. The DNA for the CDR3 is TGTGCCACCAGCAGAGATTGGAGGAGTGAAGCTTTCTTT. The encoded protein is CATSRDWRSEAFF.